Listed here are 22 T cell receptor beta chains from one sample, sequenced in a study of cytomegalovirus exposure and HLA in healthy donors. Clones were sequenced by immunoSEQ multiplex PCR, and TCRdb holds only the in-frame ones, with some missing. The repertoire has some 320,000 clones, about nine tenths of them found once; the top ten carry roughly 1.2%. The material sequenced was PBMCs. The receptors were gathered from a woman younger than 45 in good health and CMV-seropositive.

The chain links TRBV27 to TRBJ2-7, with D perhaps TRBD1 (6 bases). In germline, CDR1 is MNHEY, CDR2 SMNVEV (reference sequence). The V end lost 4 bases, the J end lost 3 bases, and 16 bases lay between the germline ends. The CDR3 length is 15 residues. CDR3 sequence reads: CASSSRRGGGYEQYF. The CDR3 nucleotides read TGTGCCAGCAGTTCCCGGAGAGGGGGTGGCTACGAGCAGTACTTC.

The V and J genes are TRBV2 and TRBJ2-3; no firm D call. The CDR3 has 12 amino acids. Germline CDR1 reads SNHLY; CDR2 reads FYNNEI. V was shortened by 2 bases and J by 5 bases, with 5 bases between the two germline ends. In DNA form, the CDR3 reads TGTGCCAGCAGTGAAATGGGAGATACGCAGTATTTT. This translates into CASSEMGDTQYF.

CDR3 in DNA: TGTGCCAGCTTTTTCGAATTCGGGGGGGCCGTCACAGATACGCAGTATTTT. Its protein is CASFFEFGGAVTDTQYF. The gene calls are TRBV2 and TRBJ2-3; TRBD2 agrees at 8 bases. CDR1 SNHLY and CDR2 FYNNEI come from the germline V gene. The CDR3 has 17 residues. V dropped 8 bases and J dropped 2; count of bases not matched to a gene: 15. Filled out from reference TRBV2 and TRBJ2-3, the complete variable domain reads EPEVTQTPSHQVTQMGQEVILRCVPISNHLYFYWYRQILGQKVEFLVSFYNNEISEKSEIFDDQFSVERPDGSNFTLKIRSTKLEDSAMYFCASFFEFGGAVTDTQYFGPGTRLTVL.

The rearrangement joins TRBV7-6 to TRBJ1-5, with TRBD1 identical over 9 bases. Trimming cost V 5 bases and J 1 base; bases outside gene matches: 3. Germline CDR1 reads SGHVS; CDR2 reads FNYEAQ. The CDR3 is made up of 15 amino acids. The CDR3, as DNA: TGTGCCAGCAGCCTAGGGACAGGGAGCAATCAGCCCCAGCATTTT. As protein: CASSLGTGSNQPQHF.

The chain combines TRBV9 with TRBJ2-1, with 13 bases identical to TRBD2. The V and J ends lost 4 bases and 7 bases, in that order; junction bases with no gene match: 5. The CDR3 runs 15 residues. Looked up from germline, CDR1 is SGDLS and CDR2 is YYNGEE. This CDR3 reads CASSPRTSGSNEQFF. DNA of the CDR3: TGTGCCAGCAGCCCACGGACTAGCGGGAGTAATGAGCAGTTCTTC.

Turning to this clone: Other DNA sequences in this sample translate to the same CDR3. This chain links TRBV13 with TRBJ2-7; TRBD2 might be the D (5 bases). Germline values: CDR1 PRHDT, CDR2 FYEKMQ (reference sequence). V dropped 0 bases and J dropped 0 bases, with 6 bases sitting between them. The CDR3 spans 14 residues. The CDR3 DNA follows: TGTGCCAGCAGCTTAGGCGGGAACTCCTACGAGCAGTACTTC. Residues: CASSLGGNSYEQYF.

The chain recombines TRBV6-4 with TRBJ1-2, with D possibly being TRBD1 (5 bases). V was pared by 3 bases and J by 4 bases, with 15 bases between. Germline CDR1 MRHNA, CDR2 SNTAGT. The CDR3 is made up of 15 amino acids. CDR3 sequence reads: CASSEATGAPYGYTF. DNA of the CDR3: TGTGCCAGCAGTGAAGCAACAGGAGCCCCCTATGGCTACACCTTC.

The gene calls are TRBV11-2 and TRBJ2-1; tentatively, D is TRBD1 (6 bases). This CDR3 comprises 16 residues. The germline V gene has CDR1 SGHAT and CDR2 FQNNGV. Trimming left V 5 bases short and J 2 bases short, with 16 bases between. The DNA of the CDR3 is TGTGCCAGCAGCCCCACGAGGGGGTCCGCCTACAATGAGCAGTTCTTC. Residues: CASSPTRGSAYNEQFF.

This clone was recorded only once. The V call is TRBV5-1, the J call TRBJ1-2, with D maybe TRBD1 (5 bases). CDR1 is SGHRS and CDR2 is YFSETQ in the germline V gene. The CDR3 sequence is 15 residues long. V lost 4 bases and J 6 bases, leaving 19 bases between the germline ends. The chain's CDR3 is CASSRQGAGTDGYTF. CDR3 coding DNA: TGCGCCAGCAGCCGACAAGGGGCGGGAACGGATGGCTACACCTTC.

The V gene is TRBV11-2, the J gene TRBJ1-4, with D perhaps TRBD1 (6 bases). Germline CDR1 reads SGHAT; CDR2 reads FQNNGV. V lost 5 bases to trimming and J lost 2 bases, with 12 bases between them. This CDR3 has 15 amino acids. The DNA of the CDR3 is TGTGCCAGCAGCCTCCAGGGGTTCACTAATGAAAAACTGTTTTTT. This codes for CASSLQGFTNEKLFF.

The chain carries TRBV6-5 and TRBJ2-7; TRBD1 might be the D (5 bases). Per germline, CDR1 MNHEY and CDR2 SVGAGI. V was pared by 0 bases and J by 2 bases, with 14 bases between. The CDR3 length is 16 residues. The DNA for the CDR3 is TGTGCCAGCAGTTACTCGGGGTCAGGGATCGCCTACGAGCAGTACTTC. It is translated as CASSYSGSGIAYEQYF.

V usage is TRBV5-6 and J usage is TRBJ2-1, with 13 nucleotides matching TRBD2. This CDR3 region has 15 residues. V shed 3 bases, J shed 7 bases, and the junction held 4 bases outside the gene matches. Germline V CDR1 and CDR2: SGHDT, YYEEEE. The CDR3: CASSSGLAGVNEQFF. The CDR3 coding sequence is TGTGCCAGCAGCTCAGGACTAGCGGGAGTTAATGAGCAGTTCTTC. The full variable domain, in which reference TRBV5-6 and TRBJ2-1 provide the parts outside the CDR3, is DAGVTQSPTHLIKTRGQQVTLRCSPKSGHDTVSWYQQALGQGPQFIFQYYEEEERQRGNFPDRFSGHQFPNYSSELNVNALLLGDSALYLCASSSGLAGVNEQFFGPGTRLTVL.

This chain connects TRBV2 to TRBJ2-3; 14 positions agree with TRBD2. In germline, CDR1 is SNHLY, CDR2 FYNNEI. V was pared by 5 bases and J by 3 bases, with 1 base of the junction left unmatched. This CDR3 is 15 amino acids long. The CDR3 here is CASSRLAGGTDTQYF. CDR3 nucleotide sequence: TGTGCCAGCAGTCGACTAGCGGGGGGGACAGATACGCAGTATTTT.

The rearrangement links TRBV5-1 to TRBJ2-7; TRBD1 or TRBD2 may be the D gene (6 bases each). V shed 4 bases and J shed 4 bases, with 15 bases lying between them. Germline CDR1 reads SGHRS; CDR2 reads YFSETQ. CDR3 length: 14 amino acids. The CDR3 sequence is CASSPRVGGYEQYF. The CDR3 DNA is TGCGCCAGCAGCCCCAGAGTAGGGGGGTACGAGCAGTACTTC.

The chain couples TRBV28 to TRBJ2-7; 10 positions match TRBD2. Germline V gives CDR1 MDHEN, CDR2 SYDVKM. The trim removed 5 bases at V and 3 bases at J, leaving 13 bases unmatched. This CDR3 has 17 residues. This chain's CDR3 is CASSPPPPGLARYEQYF. The DNA for the CDR3 is TGTGCCAGCAGTCCCCCACCTCCGGGACTAGCGCGCTACGAGCAGTACTTC.

This chain connects TRBV27 to TRBJ2-3, with 10 bases matching TRBD2. V was clipped by 7 bases and J by 5 bases; unmatched bases: 6. The germline CDR1 and CDR2 sequences are MNHEY and SMNVEV (reference sequence). This CDR3 contains 14 residues. Here the CDR3 DNA reads TGTGCCAGCACCAAATTAGCGGGAGGAGATACGCAGTATTTT. The encoded protein is CASTKLAGGDTQYF.

The chain couples TRBV28 to TRBJ2-3, with 9 bases identical to TRBD2. Germline-derived CDR1 and CDR2 are MDHEN and SYDVKM. This CDR3 is 12 amino acids long. Losses at the gene ends were 6 bases for V and 13 bases for J; bases not matched to a gene: 8. Here the CDR3 DNA reads TGTGCCAGCAGGACAGGGACTAGCTTGGAGTATTTT. Its protein is CASRTGTSLEYF.

CDR3 sequence reads: CASRGHGSGNEQFF. As DNA, the CDR3 is TGTGCCAGCAGGGGACATGGCAGCGGCAATGAGCAGTTCTTC. J is TRBJ2-1 and V is TRBV27; possibly TRBD1 for D (6 bases). The CDR3 loop spans 14 amino acids. The V and J ends lost 6 bases and 6 bases respectively, with 15 bases between them. CDR1 MNHEY and CDR2 SMNVEV come from the germline V gene (reference sequence).

This clone was recorded a few times. The chain carries TRBV11-3 and TRBJ2-1; possibly TRBD2 for D (5 bases). Germline-derived CDR1 and CDR2 are SGHNT and YENEEA. V lost 4 bases and J lost 8, with 15 bases in between. The CDR3 runs to 14 residues. CDR3 in amino acids: CASSSAWTGDEQFF. The CDR3 region has the DNA TGTGCCAGCAGCTCAGCTTGGACTGGCGATGAGCAGTTCTTC.

The J gene is TRBJ1-4, the V gene TRBV11-2; 9 bases match TRBD1. The junction had 5 bases not matched to a gene; V was cut back by 6 bases and J by 3 bases. The length of the CDR3 is 15 residues. The V gene's germline CDR1 is SGHAT and CDR2 FQNNGV. The CDR3 reads CASSSDRGSNEKLFF. For the CDR3, the DNA is TGTGCCAGCAGTAGCGACAGGGGGTCTAATGAAAAACTGTTTTTT.

This chain connects TRBV30 to TRBJ1-5; D gene ambiguous. CDR1 and CDR2 (germline): GTSNPN, SVGIG (reference sequence). The CDR3 has 13 amino acids. V was cut by 1 base and J by 3 bases, with 7 bases left in between. The DNA for the CDR3 is TGTGCCTGGAGTGAATCCCACAATCAGCCCCAGCATTTT. Translating it yields CAWSESHNQPQHF.

The J gene is TRBJ2-2, the V gene TRBV4-2; D is uncertain. The CDR3 sequence is 12 residues long. CDR1 and CDR2 (germline): LGHNA, YNFKEQ. V lost 5 bases and J lost 2, with 3 bases in between. CDR3 sequence reads: CASSFNTGELFF. The CDR3 bases are TGTGCCAGCAGCTTTAACACCGGGGAGCTGTTTTTT.